This T cell receptor (beta chain) was sequenced for a study of T cell clonality in common variable immunodeficiency. Study-level results: T cell subpopulation sequencing would be needed to explain CVID clonality. CVID subjects shared fewer TCRbeta clones than healthy controls did.

Assay: immunoSEQ multiplex PCR; the TCRdb copy retains only in-frame clones and omits some. The sample yields tens of thousands of clones, without any singletons. The CDR3 spans 15 residues. V lost 4 bases and J lost 5; bases outside the gene matches: 8. CDR1 and CDR2 from the germline V gene are DFQATT and SNEGSKA (reference sequence). This clone was recorded many times. Its matching antigen is unknown. The read halts 3 residues ahead of the CDR3 end, with the missing end drawn from the germline J gene. The gene calls are TRBV20-1 and TRBJ2-1, with 10 bases identical to TRBD1. The TCR originated in a person between 18 and 75 years old in good health. The specimen was peripheral blood mononuclear cells. The CDR3 is CSAMAWDRGNNEQFF. Incomplete CDR3 DNA: TGCAGTGCTATGGCATGGGACAGGGGTAACAATGAG.